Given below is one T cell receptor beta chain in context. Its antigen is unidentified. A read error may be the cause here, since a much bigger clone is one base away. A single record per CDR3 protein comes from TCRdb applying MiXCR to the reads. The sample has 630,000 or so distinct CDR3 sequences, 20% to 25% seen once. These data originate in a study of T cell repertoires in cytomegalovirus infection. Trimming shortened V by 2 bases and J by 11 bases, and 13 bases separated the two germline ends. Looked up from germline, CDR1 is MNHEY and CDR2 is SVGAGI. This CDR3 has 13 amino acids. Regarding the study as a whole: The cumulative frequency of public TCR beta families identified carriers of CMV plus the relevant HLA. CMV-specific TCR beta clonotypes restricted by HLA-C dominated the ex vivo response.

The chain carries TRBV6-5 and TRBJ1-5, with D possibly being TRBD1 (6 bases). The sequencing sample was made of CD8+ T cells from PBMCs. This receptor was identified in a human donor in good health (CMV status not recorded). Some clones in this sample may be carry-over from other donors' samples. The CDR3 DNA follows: TGTGCCAGCAGTTACACAGGGAGACAGTCCCAGCATTTT. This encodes CASSYTGRQSQHF.